The 9 T cell receptor beta chains in this list originate from one sample, sequenced in a study of T cell responses to AZD1222 COVID-19 vaccine. Sequencing used immunoSEQ multiplex PCR; TCRdb keeps in-frame clones, though not all of them. This table has 90,000 to 120,000 clones, over 90% appearing once. This sample comprised peripheral blood, obtained on day 0 of AZD1222 vaccination. The receptors come from an adult in good health.

V usage is TRBV7-2 and J usage is TRBJ2-5, with a possible D match to TRBD2 (6 bases). The CDR3 totals 14 residues. The germline V gene encodes CDR1 SGHTA and CDR2 FQGNSA. Trimming shortened V by 7 bases and J by 1 base, and 13 bases separated the two germline ends. In DNA, the CDR3 is TGTGCCAGCAAGGTAGCGGCCGTCCAAGAGACCCAGTACTTC. Translating it yields CASKVAAVQETQYF.

This clone was counted a single time. Here the CDR3 reads CASSGTHGGEQFF. The CDR3 DNA reads TGTGCCAGCAGCGGGACCCACGGGGGTGAGCAGTTCTTC. V gene TRBV7-3 combines with J gene TRBJ2-1, with D perhaps matching TRBD2 (6 bases). CDR1 SGHTA and CDR2 FQGTGA come from the germline V gene. This CDR3 is built from 13 residues. The ends were cut back, 5 bases at V and 9 bases at J, with 14 bases in the middle. Using reference TRBV7-3 and TRBJ2-1 for the parts outside the CDR3, the full variable domain is GAGVSQTPSNKVTEKGKYVELRCDPISGHTALYWYRQSLGQGPEFLIYFQGTGAADDSGLPNDRFFAVRPEGSVSTLKIQRTERGDSAVYLCASSGTHGGEQFFGPGTRLTVL.

This chain joins TRBV2 and TRBJ2-3; no definite D call. The CDR3 totals 14 residues. Germline V lookup: CDR1 SNHLY, CDR2 FYNNEI. V was trimmed by 0 bases and J by 0 bases, leaving 4 bases between them. The CDR3 reads CASSEAVSTDTQYF. For the CDR3, the DNA is TGTGCCAGCAGTGAAGCCGTCAGCACAGATACGCAGTATTTT.

The chain recombines TRBV7-9 with TRBJ2-1; either TRBD1 or TRBD2 may supply D (5 bases each). Trimming stripped 2 bases from V and 8 bases from J, with 10 bases between. There are 13 residues in the CDR3. Looked up from germline, CDR1 is SEHNR and CDR2 is FQNEAQ (reference sequence). The CDR3 nucleotides are TGTGCCAGCAGCTTATTAGTGGGGGATGAGCAGTTCTTC. It encodes CASSLLVGDEQFF.

This chain uses TRBV19 with TRBJ1-1; a possible D gene is TRBD1 (6 bases). Germline-derived CDR1 and CDR2 are LNHDA and SQIVND (reference sequence). The V end was cut by 3 bases, the J end by 3 bases, with 17 bases between. The CDR3 runs 16 residues. CDR3 residues: CASSMRPGKGDTEAFF. The CDR3 DNA reads as TGTGCCAGTAGTATGAGACCAGGAAAGGGGGACACTGAAGCTTTCTTT.

This clone was seen once. The V gene is TRBV19, the J gene TRBJ1-5; D is possibly TRBD1 (6 bases). V lost 6 bases and J lost 1, with 10 bases in between. Per the germline V gene, CDR1 is LNHDA and CDR2 is SQIVND (reference sequence). The CDR3 consists of 14 residues. CDR3 residues: CASRTGSSNQPQHF. The CDR3 nucleotides read TGTGCCAGTAGAACAGGGAGCAGCAATCAGCCCCAGCATTTT.

The gene calls are TRBV6-5 and TRBJ1-1; a weak D match, TRBD1 (6 bases). The V end was cut by 6 bases, the J end by 6 bases, with 11 bases between. CDR3 length: 12 residues. The germline CDR1 and CDR2 sequences are MNHEY and SVGAGI. The CDR3 DNA sequence: TGTGCCAGCAGCACAGGGACGGCTGAAGCTTTCTTT. This gives the protein CASSTGTAEAFF.

This clone appeared a single time. This chain uses TRBV19 with TRBJ1-5, with 8 nucleotides matching TRBD1. The ends lost 9 bases at V and 5 bases at J; junction bases unmatched: 3. The CDR3 is made up of 12 amino acids. Germline-derived CDR1 and CDR2 are LNHDA and SQIVND (reference sequence). The DNA for the CDR3 is TGTGCCAGCCGGACAGGGTATCAGCCCCAGCATTTT. Translating gives CASRTGYQPQHF.

The V and J genes are TRBV7-2 and TRBJ2-4; 8 bases align to TRBD1. Unmatched junction bases numbered 6, after V lost 5 bases and J lost 0 bases. CDR1 SGHTA and CDR2 FQGNSA come from the germline V gene. This CDR3 is 16 amino acids long. CDR3 region: CASSRGQDVAKNIQYF. CDR3 coding DNA: TGTGCCAGCAGCCGGGGACAGGATGTAGCCAAAAACATTCAGTACTTC.